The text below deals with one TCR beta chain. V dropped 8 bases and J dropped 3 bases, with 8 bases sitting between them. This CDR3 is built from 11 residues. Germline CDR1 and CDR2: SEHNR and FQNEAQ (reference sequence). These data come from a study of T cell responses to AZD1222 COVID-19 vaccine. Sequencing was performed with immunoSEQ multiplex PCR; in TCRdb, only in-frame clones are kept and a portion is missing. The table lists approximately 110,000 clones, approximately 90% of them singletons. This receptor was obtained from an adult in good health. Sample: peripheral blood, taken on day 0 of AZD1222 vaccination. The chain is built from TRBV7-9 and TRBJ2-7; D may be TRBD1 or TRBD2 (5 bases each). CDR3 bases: TGTGCCAGCGGGGGAAACTACGAGCAGTACTTC. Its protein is CASGGNYEQYF.